A single sample gave rise to the 26 T cell receptor beta chains below, sequenced in a study of blood T cell repertoires in COVID-19. Sequenced by immunoSEQ multiplex PCR; TCRdb stores in-frame clones only, minus some. This table has 200,000 or so clones, 84% appearing once. Specimen: PBMCs or T cells enriched from blood (not recorded which). The receptors here all came from a man in his 60s who had recovered from COVID-19.

This chain connects TRBV19 to TRBJ1-1; D possibly corresponds to TRBD1 (6 bases). V was cut by 7 bases and J by 0 bases, with 12 bases left in between. This CDR3 is 14 amino acids long. Per the germline V gene, CDR1 is LNHDA and CDR2 is SQIVND (reference sequence). CDR3 nucleotide sequence: TGTGCCAGTAACCTGGACAGACTGAACACTGAAGCTTTCTTT. This sequence encodes CASNLDRLNTEAFF.

The gene calls are TRBV7-9 and TRBJ1-4, with a tentative D call TRBD1 (6 bases). Germline values: CDR1 SEHNR, CDR2 FQNEAQ (reference sequence). The CDR3 totals 15 residues. The V end lost 5 bases, the J end lost 3 bases, and 13 bases lay between the germline ends. The CDR3 is CASSPEGVPNEKLFF. The CDR3 DNA is TGTGCCAGCAGCCCAGAGGGGGTTCCTAATGAAAAACTGTTTTTT.

The chain is built from TRBV19 and TRBJ1-6, with D tentatively TRBD1 (6 bases). Germline V gene sequence: CDR1 LNHDA, CDR2 SQIVND (reference sequence). The CDR3 sequence is 14 residues long. The germline V and J ends were trimmed by 1 base and 11 bases, with 12 bases remaining between them. The CDR3 bases are TGTGCCAGTAGTATAGGGACGGGGGGCCCACCCCTCCACTTT. Its protein is CASSIGTGGPPLHF.

The rearrangement joins TRBV7-9 to TRBJ2-3; no definite D call. Between the trimmed V and J ends, which lost 5 bases and 1 base, there was a span of 7 bases. This CDR3 has 13 residues. Germline V CDR1 and CDR2: SEHNR, FQNEAQ (reference sequence). The CDR3 region is CASSQVGTDTQYF. The DNA for the CDR3 is TGTGCCAGCAGCCAGGTGGGCACAGATACGCAGTATTTT.

This chain joins TRBV5-1 and TRBJ1-1; D perhaps matches TRBD1 (6 bases). With 0 bases removed from V and 5 bases from J, the gap between germline ends came to 14 bases. CDR3 length: 15 residues. The germline CDR1 and CDR2 sequences are SGHRS and YFSETQ. Written as DNA, the CDR3 is TGCGCCAGCAGCTTGGCCGGGGGGGCTAGGACTGAAGCTTTCTTT. Translating it yields CASSLAGGARTEAFF.

A few counts support this clone. V and J are TRBV7-3 and TRBJ1-2; D gene unclear. The ends were cut back, 5 bases at V and 0 bases at J, with 13 bases in the middle. Germline V gene lookup returns CDR1 SGHTA and CDR2 FQGTGA. This CDR3 is built from 15 residues. CDR3 region: CASSASGRTNYGYTF. CDR3 DNA sequence: TGTGCCAGCAGCGCCAGCGGGCGTACTAACTATGGCTACACCTTC. Looking up the rest from reference TRBV7-3 and TRBJ1-2 gives the full variable domain: GAGVSQTPSNKVTEKGKYVELRCDPISGHTALYWYRQSLGQGPEFLIYFQGTGAADDSGLPNDRFFAVRPEGSVSTLKIQRTERGDSAVYLCASSASGRTNYGYTFGSGTRLTVV.

The CDR3 here is CASRGIRRGGTEAFF. CDR3 sequence (DNA): TGTGCCAGCAGGGGGATCAGACGAGGGGGCACTGAAGCTTTCTTT. The V call is TRBV7-8, the J call TRBJ1-1; tentative D call: TRBD1 (6 bases). V lost 6 bases and J 4 bases, leaving 18 bases between the germline ends. The CDR3 contains 15 residues. The V gene's germline CDR1 is SGHVS and CDR2 FQNEAQ.

The rearrangement uses TRBV7-2 and TRBJ2-1, with TRBD1 matching over 7 bases. Germline V gene data show CDR1 as SGHTA and CDR2 as FQGNSA. V dropped 2 bases and J dropped 7; count of bases not matched to a gene: 2. The CDR3 extends over 13 amino acids. The CDR3 spells CASSLNRGNEQFF. For the CDR3, the DNA is TGTGCCAGCAGCTTAAACAGGGGAAATGAGCAGTTCTTC.

The chain employs TRBV5-6 and TRBJ2-7; 10 bases agree with TRBD1. Germline V lookup: CDR1 SGHDT, CDR2 YYEEEE. The CDR3 totals 14 residues. The V and J ends lost 4 bases and 2 bases, in that order; junction bases with no gene match: 3. The chain's CDR3 is CASSLGQGAYEQYF. The CDR3, as DNA: TGTGCCAGCAGCCTTGGACAGGGGGCCTACGAGCAGTACTTC.

V usage is TRBV11-3 and J usage is TRBJ1-2, with D unresolved. The germline V gene encodes CDR1 SGHNT and CDR2 YENEEA. CDR3 size: 13 residues. V was trimmed by 5 bases and J by 4 bases, leaving 11 bases between them. In DNA form, the CDR3 reads TGTGCCAGCAGCCCTAGTGAGGGCTATGGCTACACCTTC. This translates into CASSPSEGYGYTF.

The rearrangement uses TRBV11-2 and TRBJ2-3; the D gene is possibly TRBD1 (6 bases). This CDR3 spans 16 amino acids. Germline V lookup: CDR1 SGHAT, CDR2 FQNNGV. Between the trimmed V and J ends, which lost 5 bases and 8 bases, there was a span of 23 bases. The CDR3 spells CASSRWDRTVLSTQYF. CDR3 coding DNA: TGTGCCAGCAGCAGATGGGACCGGACAGTTTTGAGTACGCAGTATTTT.

This clone was picked up one time. The V gene is TRBV7-9, the J gene TRBJ2-5, with D possibly TRBD2 on 6 matching bases. CDR1 is SEHNR, CDR2 FQNEAQ, per germline (reference sequence). V dropped 5 bases and J dropped 3 bases, with 25 bases sitting between them. The CDR3 length is 18 residues. The CDR3 DNA sequence: TGTGCCAGCAGCCCAGTCCTAAGAAGACTAGGCTTGGAAGAGACCCAGTACTTC. It encodes CASSPVLRRLGLEETQYF.

The chain uses TRBV2 and TRBJ2-1; 8 nucleotides line up with TRBD2. The CDR3 covers 15 residues. CDR1 is SNHLY and CDR2 is FYNNEI in the germline V gene. Trimming removed 5 bases from V and 1 base from J; junction bases left unmatched: 4. The CDR3 sequence is CASSTGLVSYNEQFF. In DNA form, the CDR3 reads TGTGCCAGCAGTACGGGACTAGTGTCCTACAATGAGCAGTTCTTC. Full variable domain (rest looked up from reference TRBV2 and TRBJ2-1): EPEVTQTPSHQVTQMGQEVILRCVPISNHLYFYWYRQILGQKVEFLVSFYNNEISEKSEIFDDQFSVERPDGSNFTLKIRSTKLEDSAMYFCASSTGLVSYNEQFFGPGTRLTVL.

This clone is a singleton in its sample. The chain links TRBV19 to TRBJ1-4; D unresolved. Trimming shortened V by 1 base and J by 0 bases, and 12 bases separated the two germline ends. The CDR3 extends over 17 amino acids. In germline, CDR1 is LNHDA, CDR2 SQIVND (reference sequence). The CDR3 DNA reads TGTGCCAGTAGTATAGGGCAGGCAACTGCAACTAATGAAAAACTGTTTTTT. Protein: CASSIGQATATNEKLFF.

This clone was recorded only once. The chain carries TRBV2 and TRBJ1-2; TRBD1 might be the D (6 bases). V was cut by 4 bases and J by 4 bases, with 13 bases left in between. The germline gives CDR1 SNHLY, CDR2 FYNNEI. The length of the CDR3 is 14 residues. In DNA form, the CDR3 reads TGTGCCAGCAGTGCAGGGGCGTGGACCTATGGCTACACCTTC. Protein: CASSAGAWTYGYTF.

V gene TRBV27 combines with J gene TRBJ1-1, with 12 bases that match TRBD1. The junction had 8 bases not matched to a gene; V was cut back by 4 bases and J by 5 bases. The CDR3 contains 16 residues. The germline gives CDR1 MNHEY, CDR2 SMNVEV (reference sequence). The CDR3 nucleotides read TGTGCCAGCAGTTCAGGGACAGGGGGCGGTTGGACTGAAGCTTTCTTT. Its protein product is CASSSGTGGGWTEAFF.

The chain has TRBV12-5 and TRBJ2-7; D is perhaps TRBD2 (7 bases). The germline V gene encodes CDR1 LGHNT and CDR2 FRNRAP. V was clipped by 1 base and J by 3 bases, with 10 bases between them. The CDR3 has 14 residues. CDR3 loop: CASGLERDIYEQYF. The DNA of the CDR3 is TGTGCTAGTGGTTTGGAGCGGGACATCTACGAGCAGTACTTC.

The chain carries TRBV2 and TRBJ1-2, with TRBD1 matching over 10 bases. Per germline, CDR1 SNHLY and CDR2 FYNNEI. The CDR3 extends over 15 amino acids. V lost 6 bases to trimming and J lost 3 bases; unmatched junction nucleotides: 7. In DNA form, the CDR3 reads TGTGCCAGCAGGAAGGGACAGGGGCGGGACTATGGCTACACCTTC. Protein: CASRKGQGRDYGYTF.

The chain recombines TRBV7-8 with TRBJ2-3, with a tentative D call TRBD1 (6 bases). The V gene's germline CDR1 is SGHVS and CDR2 FQNEAQ. Trimming took 1 base from V and 0 from J, leaving 8 bases between them. The CDR3 is 15 residues long. The CDR3 coding sequence is TGTGCCAGCAGCTTAGACAGGGTGAGCACAGATACGCAGTATTTT. This gives the protein CASSLDRVSTDTQYF.

The rearrangement joins TRBV19 to TRBJ1-5; the D is unclear. CDR1 is LNHDA, CDR2 SQIVND, per germline (reference sequence). Trimming stripped 1 base from V and 1 base from J, with 5 bases between. This CDR3 spans 14 amino acids. DNA of the CDR3: TGTGCCAGTAGTATAGTAGTCAGCAATCAGCCCCAGCATTTT. It encodes CASSIVVSNQPQHF. The full variable domain, completed using reference TRBV19 and TRBJ1-5, is DGGITQSPKYLFRKEGQNVTLSCEQNLNHDAMYWYRQDPGQGLRLIYYSQIVNDFQKGDIAEGYSVSREKKESFPLTVTSAQKNPTAFYLCASSIVVSNQPQHFGDGTRLSIL.

V is TRBV6-1 and J is TRBJ2-5; the D gene is possibly TRBD1 (5 bases). The V gene's germline CDR1 is MNHNS and CDR2 SASEGT. V shed 3 bases and J shed 5 bases, with 7 bases lying between them. There are 12 residues in the CDR3. The CDR3 nucleotides are TGTGCCAGCAGTGAGTCAGGGGAGACCCAGTACTTC. Residues: CASSESGETQYF.

This clone showed up just a few times. V and J are TRBV5-8 and TRBJ2-3; possibly TRBD1 for D (5 bases). CDR1 SGHTS and CDR2 YDEGEE come from the germline V gene. Between the trimmed V and J ends, which lost 6 bases and 1 base, there was a span of 9 bases. The CDR3 runs 13 residues. The CDR3 loop is CASKTRGTDTQYF. Written as DNA, the CDR3 is TGTGCCAGCAAGACCAGGGGCACAGATACGCAGTATTTT. Looking up the rest from reference TRBV5-8 and TRBJ2-3 gives the full variable domain: EAGVTQSPTHLIKTRGQQATLRCSPISGHTSVYWYQQALGLGLQFLLWYDEGEERNRGNFPPRFSGRQFPNYSSELNVNALELEDSALYLCASKTRGTDTQYFGPGTRLTVL.

The genes are TRBV19 and TRBJ2-2; D gene uncertain. V lost 5 bases and J lost 0, with 7 bases in between. CDR1 LNHDA and CDR2 SQIVND come from the germline V gene (reference sequence). The CDR3 is 14 residues long. CDR3 sequence: CASSGQPNTGELFF. In DNA, the CDR3 is TGTGCCAGTAGTGGGCAGCCGAACACCGGGGAGCTGTTTTTT.

The chain employs TRBV7-8 and TRBJ1-6; TRBD1 matches at 9 bases. Germline V lookup: CDR1 SGHVS, CDR2 FQNEAQ. V gave up 5 bases and J gave up 1 base; unmatched junction bases: 12. The CDR3 runs to 19 residues. The CDR3 sequence is CASSIVRDRVLSYNSPLHF. For the CDR3, the DNA is TGTGCCAGCAGCATCGTCCGGGACAGGGTGTTATCCTATAATTCACCCCTCCACTTT.

In this sample, this clone turned up once. The chain recombines TRBV29-1 with TRBJ2-1, with 15 bases matching TRBD2. The CDR3 runs 15 residues. Trimming cost V 6 bases and J 7 bases; bases outside gene matches: 7. Per the germline V gene, CDR1 is SQVTM and CDR2 is ANQGSEA. The CDR3 bases are TGCAGCGTCGGTCCGGGACTAGCGGGGGGAAATGAGCAGTTCTTC. Residues: CSVGPGLAGGNEQFF.

The chain joins TRBV6-1 to TRBJ1-2; D is perhaps TRBD1 (6 bases). From germline, CDR1 is MNHNS and CDR2 SASEGT. Trimming removed 3 bases at V and 8 bases at J, with 16 bases between. This CDR3 is 14 amino acids long. DNA of the CDR3: TGTGCCAGCAGTGAGCGGCAGGGGCAGGACGGCTACACCTTC. As protein: CASSERQGQDGYTF.